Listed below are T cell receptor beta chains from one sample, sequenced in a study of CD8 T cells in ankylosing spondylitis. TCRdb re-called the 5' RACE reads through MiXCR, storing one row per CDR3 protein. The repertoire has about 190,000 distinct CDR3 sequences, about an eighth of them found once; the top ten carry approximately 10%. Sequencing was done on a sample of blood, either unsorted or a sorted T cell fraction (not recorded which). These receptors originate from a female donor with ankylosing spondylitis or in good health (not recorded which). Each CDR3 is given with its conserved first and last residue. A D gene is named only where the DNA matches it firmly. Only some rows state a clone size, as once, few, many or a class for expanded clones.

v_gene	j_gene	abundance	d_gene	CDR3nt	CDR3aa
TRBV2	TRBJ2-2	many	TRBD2	TGTGCCAGCAGCTACTCGGGGGTAGCGGGGAACACCGGGGAGCTGTTTTTT	CASSYSGVAGNTGELFF
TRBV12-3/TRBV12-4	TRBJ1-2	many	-	TGTGCCAGCAGTTTAGACGGGCCGGCCTTCTATGGCTACACCTTC	CASSLDGPAFYGYTF
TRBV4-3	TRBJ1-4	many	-	TGCGCCAGCAGCCAGGAGACCCGGGCCCATAATGAAAAACTGTTTTTT	CASSQETRAHNEKLFF
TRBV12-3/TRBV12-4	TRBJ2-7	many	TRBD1	TGTGCCAGCAGGAACAGGGGTGGGGACTACGAGCAGTACTTC	CASRNRGGDYEQYF
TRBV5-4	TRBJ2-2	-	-	TGTGCCAGCAGCGGCGGGACGGAGGGGACCGGGGAGCTGTTTTTT	CASSGGTEGTGELFF
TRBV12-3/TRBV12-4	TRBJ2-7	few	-	TGTGCCAGCAGTTTCTCCCCTCGGGCGATGAATTGGCAGTACTTC	CASSFSPRAMNWQYF
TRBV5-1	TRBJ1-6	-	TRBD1	TGCGCCAGCAGCACGGGACAGGGCAACTCACCCCTCCACTTT	CASSTGQGNSPLHF
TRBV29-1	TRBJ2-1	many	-	TGCAGCGCGGCAGGGGGGTACAATGAGCAGTTCTTC	CSAAGGYNEQFF
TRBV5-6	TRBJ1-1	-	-	TGTGCCAGCACCCTCATAACGAACACTGAAGCTTTCTTT	CASTLITNTEAFF
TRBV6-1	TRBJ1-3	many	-	TGTGCCAGCAATGACGGTGGCTCTGGAAACACCATATATTTT	CASNDGGSGNTIYF
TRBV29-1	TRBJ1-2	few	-	TGCAGCGTTGTAGTATTAGGGGGAGACTGGGCTGGCTACACCTTC	CSVVVLGGDWAGYTF
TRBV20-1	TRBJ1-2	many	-	TGCAGTGCTAGGTCACCGGTTGGCTACACCTTC	CSARSPVGYTF
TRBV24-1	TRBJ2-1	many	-	TGTGCCACCAGTGATTTGGTCGATGAGCAGTTCTTC	CATSDLVDEQFF
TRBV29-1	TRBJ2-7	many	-	TGCAGCGTTGATGCTGGGGGGCTTACCTACGAGCAGTACTTC	CSVDAGGLTYEQYF
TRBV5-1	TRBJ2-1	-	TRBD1	TGCGCCAGCAGCTTGCGACAGGGCTATGAGCAGTTCTTC	CASSLRQGYEQFF
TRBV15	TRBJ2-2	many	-	TGTGCCACCAGCAGAGATATATCCGGGGAGCTGTTTTTT	CATSRDISGELFF
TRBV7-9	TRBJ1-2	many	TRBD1	TGTGCCAGCAGCTACCTGACAGGGGTAAAGGATGGCTACACCTTC	CASSYLTGVKDGYTF
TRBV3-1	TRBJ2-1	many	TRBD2	TGTGCCAGCAGCGAATACTACGGGAGGGACTACAATGAGCAGTTCTTC	CASSEYYGRDYNEQFF
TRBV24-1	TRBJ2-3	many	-	TGTGCCACCAGTGATTCCGGTACTAGCACAGATACGCAGTATTTT	CATSDSGTSTDTQYF
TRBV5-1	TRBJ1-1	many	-	TGCGCCAGCAGCGAACGCGCAGCCGGCCCCCTTCTTGAAGCTTTCTTT	CASSERAAGPLLEAFF
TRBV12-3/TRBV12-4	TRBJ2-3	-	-	TGTGCCAGCAGTTTGAACAGACACACAGATACGCAGTATTTT	CASSLNRHTDTQYF
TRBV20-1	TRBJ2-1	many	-	TGCAGTGCTGGGGGCGGGACAAGCTCGGGTGAGCAGTTCTTC	CSAGGGTSSGEQFF